This T cell receptor beta chain was observed in a study of a mutant IDH1 vaccine in newly diagnosed glioma. Turning to the study itself: Most had both radiotherapy and temozolomide beforehand; others had only one. Weeks 35 and 47 hosted visits V12 and V13, respectively.

With respect to this clone: Its antigen is not known.

Regarding time point: week 47, end of study. Vaccination used 300 ug of mutant IDH1 20-mer peptide per dose, with topical imiquimod. Vaccination of patients was performed eight times, in weeks 1, 3, 5, 7, 11, 15, 19 and 23. V lost 3 bases and J 1 base, leaving 4 bases between the germline ends. There are 13 residues in the CDR3. The germline gives CDR1 SGDLS, CDR2 YYNGEE. Assay used: immunoSEQ multiplex PCR; TCRdb lists only in-frame clones, some missing. The repertoire holds about 23,000 clones, with 84% as singletons. This material consisted of PBMCs, taken from a glioma patient whose treatment included an IDH1 peptide vaccine. The TCR comes from a man aged 40-49 years with glioma. V is TRBV9 and J is TRBJ2-2; the D is unclear. The CDR3 nucleotides are TGTGCCAGCAGCGCCGTGAACACCGGGGAGCTGTTTTTT. As protein: CASSAVNTGELFF.